Following are 28 T cell receptor beta chains from one sample sequenced in a study of identical twins. TCRdb redid the calling of the 5' RACE reads with MiXCR, one entry per CDR3 protein. The sample carries 1.5 million to 2 million distinct CDR3 sequences, around a third recorded once. Specimen: cord blood. Receptors were obtained from a newborn girl in good health.

This clonotype was picked up a small number of times. The chain carries TRBV20-1 and TRBJ2-1; D perhaps matches TRBD2 (6 bases). The end of the DNA is better explained by TRBJ2-7, so the J call may be wrong. Germline V CDR1 and CDR2: DFQATT, SNEGSKA (reference sequence). The CDR3 runs to 17 residues. CDR3 nucleotides: TGCAGTGCTAGAGATCTGGGTAGCGGTGTCTCCTACAATGAGCAGTACTTC. This sequence encodes CSARDLGSGVSYNEQYF.

The J gene is TRBJ2-7, the V gene TRBV11-1; 9 nucleotides match TRBD2. The germline V gene encodes CDR1 SGHAT and CDR2 FQDESV (reference sequence). This CDR3 is 15 amino acids long. With 5 bases clipped from V and 7 bases from J, the junction kept 12 bases outside the gene matches. CDR3 amino acids: CASSRRLAVINEQYF. CDR3 nucleotide sequence: TGTGCCAGCAGCCGACGACTAGCGGTAATAAATGAGCAGTACTTC.

This clonotype was seen more than once but under ten times. The chain is built from TRBV30 and TRBJ2-1, with 7 bases fitting TRBD2. Trimming cost V 0 bases and J 4 bases; bases outside gene matches: 3. Germline CDR1 is GTSNPN and CDR2 is SVGIG (reference sequence). The CDR3 spans 14 residues. The CDR3 loop reads CAWSVRRGYNEQFF. In DNA, the CDR3 is TGTGCCTGGAGTGTGAGGCGGGGGTACAATGAGCAGTTCTTC.

The sample holds a few counts of this clonotype. The chain carries TRBV27 and TRBJ1-1, with TRBD1 identical over 8 bases. The CDR3 loop spans 14 amino acids. CDR1 is MNHEY and CDR2 is SMNVEV in the germline V gene (reference sequence). Germline trimming cut 8 bases from V and 5 bases from J; bases unmatched to any gene: 10. The CDR3 reads CASGWTGRGTEAFF. CDR3 sequence (DNA): TGTGCCAGCGGATGGACAGGGAGAGGGACTGAAGCTTTCTTT.

This clonotype has just a few counts. The genes are TRBV28 and TRBJ2-1; no definite D call. The V end was cut by 6 bases, the J end by 15 bases, with 18 bases between. The CDR3 spans 12 residues. Per the germline V gene, CDR1 is MDHEN and CDR2 is SYDVKM. In DNA, the CDR3 is TGTGCCAGCAGCCCGAACAGAGAAGTCTTGTTCTTC. This translates into CASSPNREVLFF.

This clonotype turned up a few times. The chain is built from TRBV20-1 and TRBJ1-2; 9 nucleotides align to TRBD1. Looked up from germline, CDR1 is DFQATT and CDR2 is SNEGSKA (reference sequence). V trimming: 2 bases; J trimming: 3 bases; junction bases outside the gene matches: 13. The CDR3 consists of 17 residues. The CDR3 region has the DNA TGCAGTGCTAGAAATCGTTACGGACAGGGGATTGACTATGGCTACACCTTC. Translation: CSARNRYGQGIDYGYTF.

This clonotype showed up just a few times. V is TRBV5-1 and J is TRBJ2-7; the D gene is possibly TRBD1 (5 bases). The ends were cut back, 4 bases at V and 4 bases at J, with 15 bases in the middle. This CDR3 spans 14 amino acids. Germline V lookup: CDR1 SGHRS, CDR2 YFSETQ. CDR3 coding DNA: TGCGCCAGCAGCGAGTTCCAGGGCAATTACGAGCAGTACTTC. It encodes CASSEFQGNYEQYF.

This chain's CDR3 is CASSESSRVPTYEQYF. The CDR3 nucleotides are TGCGCCAGCAGTGAGTCGAGTCGGGTCCCCACCTACGAGCAGTACTTC. The chain carries TRBV10-1 and TRBJ2-7; D gene uncertain. The CDR3 is 16 amino acids. V gave up 0 bases and J gave up 2 bases, with 14 bases separating them. CDR1 is WNHNN, CDR2 SYGVQD, per germline (reference sequence).

The sample holds a few counts of this clonotype. The chain uses TRBV15 and TRBJ1-6; D is unclear. Germline V lookup: CDR1 LNHNV, CDR2 YYDKDF (reference sequence). This CDR3 spans 14 amino acids. V was pared by 3 bases and J by 8 bases, with 11 bases between. The CDR3 is CATSRIIGYSPLHF. The CDR3 DNA reads TGTGCCACCAGCAGGATTATAGGGTATTCACCCCTCCACTTT.

This chain connects TRBV7-8 to TRBJ2-1; D unresolved. The DNA end lines up better with TRBJ2-7; the J call may be wrong. CDR3 size: 16 residues. Germline lookup yields CDR1 SGHVS and CDR2 FQNEAQ. CDR3 nucleotides: TGTGCCAGCAGCCCAAGGGTGACCAGCTCCTACAATGAGCAGTACTTC. This gives the protein CASSPRVTSSYNEQYF.

The chain uses TRBV24-1 and TRBJ2-3, with 9 positions matching TRBD1. J was trimmed by 4 bases and V by 8 bases; bases with no gene match: 3. This CDR3 is built from 13 residues. The germline gives CDR1 KGHDR, CDR2 SFDVKD. The CDR3, as DNA: TGTGCCACCAACGGGGACAGGGCAGATACGCAGTATTTT. Its translation: CATNGDRADTQYF.

The chain recombines TRBV28 with TRBJ2-1, with 9 bases matching TRBD2. The J segment lost 4 bases and the V segment lost 5 bases, leaving 6 bases of the junction unmatched. The CDR3 extends over 15 amino acids. Per germline, CDR1 MDHEN and CDR2 SYDVKM. CDR3 nucleotides: TGTGCCAGCAGTCACGGACTAGCGAGGTACAATGAGCAGTTCTTC. Protein product: CASSHGLARYNEQFF.

This clonotype was found once. This may be a read error, as it is one base from a much larger clone. The V gene is TRBV29-1, the J gene TRBJ2-1; D is undetermined. Germline V gives CDR1 SQVTM, CDR2 ANQGSEA. This CDR3 comprises 13 residues. DNA of the CDR3: TGCAGCGGTGAAGATCGGGCCTACAATGAGCAGTTCTTC. Encoded protein: CSGEDRAYNEQFF.

This clonotype was seen a few times. The DNA for the CDR3 is TGCAGTGCTAGAGCCGCCGGGGGCTACAATGAGCAGTTCTTC. Translated: CSARAAGGYNEQFF. The V call is TRBV20-1, the J call TRBJ2-1, with D possibly TRBD2 on 6 matching bases. V was trimmed by 1 base and J by 3 bases, leaving 10 bases between them. Germline assignment: CDR1 DFQATT and CDR2 SNEGSKA (reference sequence). CDR3 size: 14 residues.

Here the CDR3 DNA reads TGTGCCAGCAGCTTGGCCGCGGCAGCCTATGGCTACACCTTC. Its protein is CASSLAAAAYGYTF. The genes are TRBV5-5 and TRBJ1-2, with unresolved D. CDR1 and CDR2 from the germline V gene are SGHKS and YYEKEE (reference sequence). V dropped 0 bases and J dropped 4 bases, with 10 bases sitting between them. This CDR3 spans 14 amino acids.

The chain recombines TRBV27 with TRBJ2-3; TRBD2 aligns across 8 bases. Losses at the gene ends were 9 bases for V and 6 bases for J; bases not matched to a gene: 11. Looked up from germline, CDR1 is MNHEY and CDR2 is SMNVEV (reference sequence). CDR3 length equals 14 residues. The CDR3 spells CASAVREGIDTQYF. The CDR3 DNA reads as TGTGCCAGTGCTGTACGGGAGGGCATTGATACGCAGTATTTT.

The genes are TRBV28 and TRBJ2-4; D gene uncertain. CDR1 is MDHEN, CDR2 SYDVKM, per germline. CDR3 length equals 17 residues. V was pared by 5 bases and J by 0 bases, with 17 bases between. The CDR3 loop is CASSPLAGWGAKNIQYF. Here the CDR3 DNA reads TGTGCCAGCAGTCCCCTCGCAGGATGGGGAGCCAAAAACATTCAGTACTTC.

This clonotype has just a few counts. V is TRBV2 and J is TRBJ1-6; D is uncertain. This CDR3 is built from 17 residues. CDR1 and CDR2 (germline): SNHLY, FYNNEI. V was clipped by 4 bases and J by 5 bases, with 18 bases between them. CDR3 sequence (DNA): TGTGCCAGCAGTGGGCGGCACCAGCCCGAGGATAATTCACCCCTCCACTTT. Encoded protein: CASSGRHQPEDNSPLHF.

The rearrangement links TRBV29-1 to TRBJ1-2, with 8 positions matching TRBD1. Germline V CDR1 and CDR2: SQVTM, ANQGSEA. The CDR3 loop spans 15 amino acids. V trimming: 4 bases; J trimming: 0 bases; junction bases outside the gene matches: 7. CDR3 sequence: CSVGAAGGANYGYTF. CDR3 nucleotide sequence: TGCAGCGTTGGGGCAGCAGGGGGCGCTAACTATGGCTACACCTTC.

This clonotype has a count of ten or more. J is TRBJ1-4 and V is TRBV12-3 or TRBV12-4; D ambiguous. V was shortened by 5 bases and J by 0 bases, with 7 bases between the two germline ends. The CDR3 length is 14 residues. CDR3 in DNA: TGTGCCAGCAGTGACGGGTCAACTAATGAAAAACTGTTTTTT. This gives the protein CASSDGSTNEKLFF.

A single count supports this clonotype. The CDR3, as DNA: TGTGCCAGCAGCCAAGGCCAGCCTAAGAATTCACCCCTCCACTTT. It translates to CASSQGQPKNSPLHF. V usage is TRBV3-1 and J usage is TRBJ1-6; D is unresolved. V was pared by 1 base and J by 7 bases, with 11 bases between. CDR3 size: 15 residues. Germline V gene lookup returns CDR1 LGHDT and CDR2 YNNKEL (reference sequence). The full variable domain, with the rest looked up from reference TRBV3-1 and TRBJ1-6, is DTAVSQTPKYLVTQMGNDKSIKCEQNLGHDTMYWYKQDSKKFLKIMFSYNNKELIINETVPNRFSPKSPDKAHLNLHINSLELGDSAVYFCASSQGQPKNSPLHFGNGTRLTVT.

CDR3 loop: CASSLDGLAHYNEQFF. Here the CDR3 DNA reads TGTGCCAGCAGTTTAGACGGACTAGCCCACTACAATGAGCAGTTCTTC. This chain links TRBV12-3 or TRBV12-4 with TRBJ2-1; 8 bases map to TRBD2. V was clipped by 1 base and J by 3 bases; unmatched bases: 5. This CDR3 region has 16 residues.

The genes are TRBV4-2 and TRBJ2-7, with D possibly being TRBD2 (5 bases). V dropped 0 bases and J dropped 0 bases, with 9 bases sitting between them. The length of the CDR3 is 15 residues. The germline V gene encodes CDR1 LGHNA and CDR2 YNFKEQ. This chain's CDR3 is CASSQDLGLSYEQYF. The CDR3 DNA is TGTGCCAGCAGCCAAGATTTAGGACTCTCCTACGAGCAGTACTTC.

CDR3 region: CAIPAYRGKYGYTF. The CDR3 region has the DNA TGTGCCATCCCCGCCTACAGGGGGAAGTATGGCTACACCTTC. The genes are TRBV10-3 and TRBJ1-2, with 8 bases identical to TRBD1. The CDR3 runs 14 residues. Germline trimming cut 8 bases from V and 5 bases from J; bases unmatched to any gene: 10. Germline V gives CDR1 ENHRY, CDR2 SYGVKD.

This clonotype turned up a few times. This chain links TRBV11-2 with TRBJ2-1; 11 bases line up with TRBD2. Germline trimming cut 5 bases from V and 3 bases from J; bases unmatched to any gene: 15. The germline V gene encodes CDR1 SGHAT and CDR2 FQNNGV. This CDR3 comprises 19 residues. The CDR3 sequence is CASSRFVRDSGGDYNEQFF. CDR3 nucleotide sequence: TGTGCCAGCAGCCGTTTCGTCAGGGATAGCGGGGGGGACTACAATGAGCAGTTCTTC.

In its sample, this clonotype was seen a few times. The chain links TRBV27 to TRBJ2-3, with TRBD2 as a possible D gene (5 bases). V was trimmed by 5 bases and J by 6 bases, leaving 12 bases between them. The CDR3 runs to 13 residues. The germline V gene has CDR1 MNHEY and CDR2 SMNVEV (reference sequence). The CDR3 sequence: CASSEWPGDTQYF. CDR3 sequence (DNA): TGTGCCAGCAGTGAATGGCCGGGGGATACGCAGTATTTT.

The sample holds many counts of this clonotype. The CDR3 loop reads CASSQEGSYEQYF. CDR3 coding DNA: TGTGCCAGCAGCCAAGAGGGGTCCTACGAGCAGTACTTC. The gene calls are TRBV3-1 and TRBJ2-7; D not certain. Trimming took off 0 bases at V and 1 base at J, with 4 bases between the two ends. This CDR3 has 13 amino acids. Germline V CDR1 and CDR2: LGHDT, YNNKEL (reference sequence).

This clonotype was counted a few times. The genes are TRBV7-2 and TRBJ1-4, with 10 bases identical to TRBD1. With 2 bases clipped from V and 10 bases from J, the junction kept 16 bases outside the gene matches. The V gene's germline CDR1 is SGHTA and CDR2 FQGNSA. The CDR3 spans 18 residues. The CDR3 loop is CASSLKGGQGGSTGKLFF. Here the CDR3 DNA reads TGTGCCAGCAGCTTAAAGGGAGGACAGGGGGGGAGTACGGGAAAACTGTTTTTT.